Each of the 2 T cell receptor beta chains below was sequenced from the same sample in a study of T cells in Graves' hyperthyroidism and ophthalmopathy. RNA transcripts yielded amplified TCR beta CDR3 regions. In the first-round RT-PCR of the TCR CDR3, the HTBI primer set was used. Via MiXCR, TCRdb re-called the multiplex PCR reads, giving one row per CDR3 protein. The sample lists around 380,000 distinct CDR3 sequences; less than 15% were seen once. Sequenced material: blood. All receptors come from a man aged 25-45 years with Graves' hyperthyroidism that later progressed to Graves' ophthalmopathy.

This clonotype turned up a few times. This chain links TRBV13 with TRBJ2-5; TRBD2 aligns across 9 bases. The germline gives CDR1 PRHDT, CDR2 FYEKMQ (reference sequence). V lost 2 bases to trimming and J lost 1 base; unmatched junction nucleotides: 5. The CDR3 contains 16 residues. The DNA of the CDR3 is TGTGCCAGCAGCTTAACGCGGGGGGGCCGCCAAGAGACCCAGTACTTC. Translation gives CASSLTRGGRQETQYF.

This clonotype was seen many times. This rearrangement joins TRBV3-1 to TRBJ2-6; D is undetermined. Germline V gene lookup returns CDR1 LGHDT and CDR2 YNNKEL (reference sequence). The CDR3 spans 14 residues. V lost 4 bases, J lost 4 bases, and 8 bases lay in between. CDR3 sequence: CASSPYAGANVLTF. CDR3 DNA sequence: TGTGCCAGCAGCCCCTATGCAGGGGCCAACGTCCTGACTTTC.